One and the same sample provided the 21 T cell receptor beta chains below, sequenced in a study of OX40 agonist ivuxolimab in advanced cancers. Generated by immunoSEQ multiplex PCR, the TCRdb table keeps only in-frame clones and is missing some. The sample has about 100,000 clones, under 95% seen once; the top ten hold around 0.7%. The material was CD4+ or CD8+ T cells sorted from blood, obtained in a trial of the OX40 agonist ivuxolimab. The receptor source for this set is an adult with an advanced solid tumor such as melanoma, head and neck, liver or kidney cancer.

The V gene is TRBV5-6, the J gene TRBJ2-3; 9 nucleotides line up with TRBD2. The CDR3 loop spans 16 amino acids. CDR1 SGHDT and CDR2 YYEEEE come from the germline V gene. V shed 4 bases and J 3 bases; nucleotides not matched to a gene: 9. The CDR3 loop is CASSPIAGVATDTQYF. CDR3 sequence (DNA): TGTGCCAGCAGCCCCATAGCGGGGGTAGCAACAGATACGCAGTATTTT.

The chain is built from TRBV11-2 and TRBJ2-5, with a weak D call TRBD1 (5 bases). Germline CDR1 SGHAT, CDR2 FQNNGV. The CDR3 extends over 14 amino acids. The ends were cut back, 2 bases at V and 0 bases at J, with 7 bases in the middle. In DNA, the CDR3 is TGTGCCAGCAGCTTACGGACAAACCAAGAGACCCAGTACTTC. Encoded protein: CASSLRTNQETQYF.

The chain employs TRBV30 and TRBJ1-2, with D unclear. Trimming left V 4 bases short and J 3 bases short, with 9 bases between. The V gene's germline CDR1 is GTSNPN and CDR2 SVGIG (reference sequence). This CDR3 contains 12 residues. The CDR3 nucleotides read TGTGCCTGGAAGTGGGCGGACTATGGCTACACCTTC. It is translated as CAWKWADYGYTF.

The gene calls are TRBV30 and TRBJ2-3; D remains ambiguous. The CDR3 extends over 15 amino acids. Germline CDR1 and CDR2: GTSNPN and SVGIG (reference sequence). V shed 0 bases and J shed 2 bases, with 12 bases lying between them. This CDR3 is CAWSVRRLVTDTQYF. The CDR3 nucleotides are TGTGCCTGGAGTGTACGACGATTGGTCACAGATACGCAGTATTTT.

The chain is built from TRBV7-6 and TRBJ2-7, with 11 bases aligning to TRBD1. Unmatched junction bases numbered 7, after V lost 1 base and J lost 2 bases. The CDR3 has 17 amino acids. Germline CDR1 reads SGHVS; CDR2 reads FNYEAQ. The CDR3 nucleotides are TGTGCCAGCAGCTTAGTGGGGACAGGGGGAGTCACCTACGAGCAGTACTTC. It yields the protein CASSLVGTGGVTYEQYF. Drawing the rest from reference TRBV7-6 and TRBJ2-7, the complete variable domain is GAGVSQSPRYKVTKRGQDVALRCDPISGHVSLYWYRQALGQGPEFLTYFNYEAQQDKSGLPNDRFSAERPEGSISTLTIQRTEQRDSAMYRCASSLVGTGGVTYEQYFGPGTRLTVT.

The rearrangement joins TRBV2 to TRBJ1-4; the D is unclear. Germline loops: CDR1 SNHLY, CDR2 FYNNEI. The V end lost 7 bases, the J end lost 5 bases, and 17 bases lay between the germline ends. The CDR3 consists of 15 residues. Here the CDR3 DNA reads TGTGCCAGCACCGACGCCCGCCGAGAGAATGAAAAACTGTTTTTT. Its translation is CASTDARRENEKLFF.

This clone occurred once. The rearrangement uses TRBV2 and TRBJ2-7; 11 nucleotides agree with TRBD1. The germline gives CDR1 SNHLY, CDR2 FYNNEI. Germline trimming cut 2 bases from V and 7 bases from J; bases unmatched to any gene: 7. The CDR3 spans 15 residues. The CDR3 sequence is CASSEMGQGVGEQYF. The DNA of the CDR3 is TGTGCCAGCAGTGAAATGGGACAGGGGGTCGGAGAGCAGTACTTC.

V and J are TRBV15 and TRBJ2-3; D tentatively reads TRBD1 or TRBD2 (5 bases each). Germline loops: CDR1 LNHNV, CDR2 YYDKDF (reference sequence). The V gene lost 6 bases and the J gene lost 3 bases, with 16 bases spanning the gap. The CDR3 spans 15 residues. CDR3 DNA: TGTGCCACCAGGCCGGGGCGAGGTAGGACAGATACGCAGTATTTT. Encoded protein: CATRPGRGRTDTQYF.

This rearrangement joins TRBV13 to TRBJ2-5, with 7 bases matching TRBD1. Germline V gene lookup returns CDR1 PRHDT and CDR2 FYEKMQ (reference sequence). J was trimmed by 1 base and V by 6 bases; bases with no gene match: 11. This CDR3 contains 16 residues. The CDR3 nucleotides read TGTGCCAGCAGTCGAGCAACGGGACAGTTCCAAGAGACCCAGTACTTC. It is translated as CASSRATGQFQETQYF.

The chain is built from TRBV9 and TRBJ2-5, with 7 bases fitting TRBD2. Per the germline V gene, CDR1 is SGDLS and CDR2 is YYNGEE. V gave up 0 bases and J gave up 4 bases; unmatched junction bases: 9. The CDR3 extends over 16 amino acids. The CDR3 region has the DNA TGTGCCAGCAGCGTAGGTGCGGGGGACCTGGGAGAGACCCAGTACTTC. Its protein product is CASSVGAGDLGETQYF.

CDR3 sequence: CAINGQDYGYTF. The DNA of the CDR3 is TGTGCCATCAATGGACAGGACTATGGCTACACCTTC. V usage is TRBV10-3 and J usage is TRBJ1-2; 7 bases are a match to TRBD1. There are 12 residues in the CDR3. With 7 bases clipped from V and 3 bases from J, the junction kept 2 bases outside the gene matches. Per the germline V gene, CDR1 is ENHRY and CDR2 is SYGVKD.

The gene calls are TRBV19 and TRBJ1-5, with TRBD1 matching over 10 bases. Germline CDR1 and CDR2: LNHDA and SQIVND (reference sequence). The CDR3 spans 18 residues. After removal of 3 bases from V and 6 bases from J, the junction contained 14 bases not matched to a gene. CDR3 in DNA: TGTGCCAGTAGTATGCCCCAACGACAGGGGGCGCGGGTTCAGCCCCAGCATTTT. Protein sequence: CASSMPQRQGARVQPQHF.

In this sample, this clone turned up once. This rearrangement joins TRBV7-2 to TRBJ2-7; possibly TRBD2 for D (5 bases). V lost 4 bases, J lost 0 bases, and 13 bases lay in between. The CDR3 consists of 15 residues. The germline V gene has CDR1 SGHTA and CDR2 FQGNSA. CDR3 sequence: CASSSLSTSSYEQYF. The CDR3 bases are TGTGCCAGCAGCTCCCTGAGTACTAGCTCCTACGAGCAGTACTTC.

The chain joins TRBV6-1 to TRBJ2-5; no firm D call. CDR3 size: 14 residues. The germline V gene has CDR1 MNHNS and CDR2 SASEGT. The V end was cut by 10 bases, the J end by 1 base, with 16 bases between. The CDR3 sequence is CATAGLGIQETQYF. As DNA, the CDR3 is TGTGCCACCGCTGGGCTAGGGATCCAAGAGACCCAGTACTTC.

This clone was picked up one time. This CDR3 reads CAIKEDRFPSSSGNTIYF. The CDR3 coding sequence is TGTGCCATCAAGGAGGACAGGTTCCCTTCCAGCTCTGGAAACACCATATATTTT. The chain has TRBV10-3 and TRBJ1-3; 7 nucleotides line up with TRBD1. Trimming removed 7 bases from V and 0 bases from J; junction bases left unmatched: 15. Germline V CDR1 and CDR2: ENHRY, SYGVKD. The CDR3 extends over 18 amino acids.

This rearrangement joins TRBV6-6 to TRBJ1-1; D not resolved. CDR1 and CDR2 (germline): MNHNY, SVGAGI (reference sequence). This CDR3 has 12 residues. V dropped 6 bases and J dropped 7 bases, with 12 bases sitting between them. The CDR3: CASSTGEREAFF. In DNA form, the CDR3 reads TGTGCCAGCAGCACCGGGGAGCGTGAAGCTTTCTTT.

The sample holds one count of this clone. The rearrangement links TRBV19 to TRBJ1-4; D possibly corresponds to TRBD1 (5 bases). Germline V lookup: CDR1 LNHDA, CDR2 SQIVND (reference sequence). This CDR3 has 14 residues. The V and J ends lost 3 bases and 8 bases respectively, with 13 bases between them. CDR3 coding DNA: TGTGCCAGTAGTATGGCCAGGGTATACGAAAAACTGTTTTTT. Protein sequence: CASSMARVYEKLFF.

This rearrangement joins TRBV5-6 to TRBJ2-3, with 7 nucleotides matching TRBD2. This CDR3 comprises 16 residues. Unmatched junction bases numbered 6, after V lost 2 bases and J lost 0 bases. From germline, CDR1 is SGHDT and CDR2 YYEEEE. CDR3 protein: CASSLYAGVSTDTQYF. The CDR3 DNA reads TGTGCCAGCAGCTTATATGCGGGGGTCAGCACAGATACGCAGTATTTT. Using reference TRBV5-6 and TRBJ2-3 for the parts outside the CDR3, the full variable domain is DAGVTQSPTHLIKTRGQQVTLRCSPKSGHDTVSWYQQALGQGPQFIFQYYEEEERQRGNFPDRFSGHQFPNYSSELNVNALLLGDSALYLCASSLYAGVSTDTQYFGPGTRLTVL.

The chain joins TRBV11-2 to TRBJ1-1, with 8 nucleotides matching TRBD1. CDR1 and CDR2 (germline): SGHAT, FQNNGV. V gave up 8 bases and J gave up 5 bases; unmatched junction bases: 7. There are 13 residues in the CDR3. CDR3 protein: CASGRTGQTEAFF. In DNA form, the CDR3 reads TGTGCCAGCGGCAGGACAGGGCAGACTGAAGCTTTCTTT.

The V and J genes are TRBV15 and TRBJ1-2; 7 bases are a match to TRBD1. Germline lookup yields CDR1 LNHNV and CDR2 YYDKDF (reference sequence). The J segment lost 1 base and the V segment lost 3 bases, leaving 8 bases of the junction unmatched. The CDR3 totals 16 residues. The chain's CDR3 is CATSRGGQSHNYGYTF. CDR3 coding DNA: TGTGCCACCAGCAGGGGGGGACAGAGTCATAACTATGGCTACACCTTC.

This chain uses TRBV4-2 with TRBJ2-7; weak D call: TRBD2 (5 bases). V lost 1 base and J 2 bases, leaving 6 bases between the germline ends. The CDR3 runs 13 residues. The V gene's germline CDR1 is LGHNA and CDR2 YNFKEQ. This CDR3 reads CASSQAEAYEQYF. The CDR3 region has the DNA TGTGCCAGCAGCCAAGCGGAGGCCTACGAGCAGTACTTC.